The 8 T cell receptor beta chains below were found in one sample sequenced in a study of cytomegalovirus exposure and HLA in healthy donors. Clones were read by immunoSEQ multiplex PCR, and TCRdb kept only the in-frame ones, dropping some. In the table there are 150,000 or so clones, roughly 84% of which are singletons. Sequences were obtained from PBMCs. The receptors come from a human donor in good health.

V and J are TRBV11-2 and TRBJ1-5; no clear D gene. The CDR3 runs 16 residues. V lost 4 bases, J lost 0 bases, and 13 bases lay in between. Germline-derived CDR1 and CDR2 are SGHAT and FQNNGV. Written as DNA, the CDR3 is TGTGCCAGCAGCTACGGCGGGCAGGATAGCAATCAGCCCCAGCATTTT. Translation: CASSYGGQDSNQPQHF.

V usage is TRBV29-1 and J usage is TRBJ2-7; D uncertain. This CDR3 has 14 amino acids. CDR1 is SQVTM and CDR2 is ANQGSEA in the germline V gene. V lost 3 bases, J lost 2 bases, and 14 bases lay in between. CDR3: CSVEASKPPYEQYF. CDR3 coding DNA: TGCAGCGTTGAGGCCTCCAAACCCCCCTACGAGCAGTACTTC.

The gene calls are TRBV19 and TRBJ1-2, with D maybe TRBD1 (6 bases). The CDR3 is 14 residues long. Per germline, CDR1 LNHDA and CDR2 SQIVND (reference sequence). Deletions cut 6 bases from V and 1 base from J, with 12 bases between. Written as DNA, the CDR3 is TGTGCCAGTAGCAAAAGACAGGTTAACTATGGCTACACCTTC. As protein: CASSKRQVNYGYTF. Drawing the rest from reference TRBV19 and TRBJ1-2, the complete variable domain is DGGITQSPKYLFRKEGQNVTLSCEQNLNHDAMYWYRQDPGQGLRLIYYSQIVNDFQKGDIAEGYSVSREKKESFPLTVTSAQKNPTAFYLCASSKRQVNYGYTFGSGTRLTVV.

This sequence joins TRBV19 and TRBJ2-1; TRBD2 matches 8 bases. J was trimmed by 4 bases and V by 11 bases; bases with no gene match: 7. Germline-derived CDR1 and CDR2 are LNHDA and SQIVND (reference sequence). This CDR3 region has 13 residues. CDR3 DNA: TGTGCCTCCGGGGGGGGACCTTACAATGAGCAGTTCTTC. As protein: CASGGGPYNEQFF.

Only one count was recorded for this clone. This rearrangement joins TRBV7-3 to TRBJ1-1; tentatively, D is TRBD1 (6 bases). The germline V gene has CDR1 SGHTA and CDR2 FQGTGA. The CDR3 contains 14 residues. Between the trimmed V and J ends, which lost 4 bases and 0 bases, there was a span of 9 bases. The DNA of the CDR3 is TGTGCCAGCAGCTCTAACAGGGTGAACACTGAAGCTTTCTTT. This translates into CASSSNRVNTEAFF.

The gene calls are TRBV29-1 and TRBJ2-5; D unclear. CDR3 length equals 13 residues. Trimming removed 7 bases from V and 3 bases from J, with 15 bases in between. CDR1 and CDR2 from the germline V gene are SQVTM and ANQGSEA. The CDR3 bases are TGCAGCGCCCCTATTGCCCCCAAAGAGACCCAGTACTTC. This translates into CSAPIAPKETQYF.

This clone has just a few counts. This chain connects TRBV5-1 to TRBJ2-5; 10 bases line up with TRBD2. The CDR3 totals 17 residues. Germline V gene sequence: CDR1 SGHRS, CDR2 YFSETQ. With V trimmed by 0 bases and J by 5 bases, 10 bases remained unmatched. As DNA, the CDR3 is TGCGCCAGCAGCTTGGTTTCTAGCGGGAGTTCCGGTGAGACCCAGTACTTC. This translates into CASSLVSSGSSGETQYF.

The rearrangement uses TRBV7-9 and TRBJ1-4, with 9 bases lining up with TRBD1. J gave up 8 bases and V 5 bases, and 15 bases lay outside the gene matches. Looked up from germline, CDR1 is SEHNR and CDR2 is FQNEAQ (reference sequence). The CDR3 covers 17 residues. The CDR3 bases are TGTGCCAGCAGCCCCGGGACAGGGACCCGCGCTGTAGAAAAACTGTTTTTT. Amino acids: CASSPGTGTRAVEKLFF.